This TCR beta chain is from a study of cytomegalovirus exposure and HLA in healthy donors. Study results and limitations: In a later analysis, the majority of CMV-associated beta chains seemingly showed HLA restriction.

V lost 5 bases and J lost 0, with 11 bases in between. The CDR3 is 15 residues long. Germline-derived CDR1 and CDR2 are SQVTM and ANQGSEA. PCR used 60 Vbeta primers and 13 Jbeta primers. Measured with immunoSEQ multiplex PCR; TCRdb has only the in-frame clones, and not every one. In the table there are 150,000 to 200,000 clones, around 76% of which are singletons. To note about this clone: Its antigen remains unknown.

This clonotype originated in a woman in her 40s in good health and CMV-seronegative. Sequenced input: PBMCs. The chain combines TRBV29-1 with TRBJ2-6; D possibly corresponds to TRBD1 (6 bases). CDR3 coding DNA: TGCAGCGTTCGGACAGATTCCTCTGGGGCCAACGTCCTGACTTTC. Protein product: CSVRTDSSGANVLTF.